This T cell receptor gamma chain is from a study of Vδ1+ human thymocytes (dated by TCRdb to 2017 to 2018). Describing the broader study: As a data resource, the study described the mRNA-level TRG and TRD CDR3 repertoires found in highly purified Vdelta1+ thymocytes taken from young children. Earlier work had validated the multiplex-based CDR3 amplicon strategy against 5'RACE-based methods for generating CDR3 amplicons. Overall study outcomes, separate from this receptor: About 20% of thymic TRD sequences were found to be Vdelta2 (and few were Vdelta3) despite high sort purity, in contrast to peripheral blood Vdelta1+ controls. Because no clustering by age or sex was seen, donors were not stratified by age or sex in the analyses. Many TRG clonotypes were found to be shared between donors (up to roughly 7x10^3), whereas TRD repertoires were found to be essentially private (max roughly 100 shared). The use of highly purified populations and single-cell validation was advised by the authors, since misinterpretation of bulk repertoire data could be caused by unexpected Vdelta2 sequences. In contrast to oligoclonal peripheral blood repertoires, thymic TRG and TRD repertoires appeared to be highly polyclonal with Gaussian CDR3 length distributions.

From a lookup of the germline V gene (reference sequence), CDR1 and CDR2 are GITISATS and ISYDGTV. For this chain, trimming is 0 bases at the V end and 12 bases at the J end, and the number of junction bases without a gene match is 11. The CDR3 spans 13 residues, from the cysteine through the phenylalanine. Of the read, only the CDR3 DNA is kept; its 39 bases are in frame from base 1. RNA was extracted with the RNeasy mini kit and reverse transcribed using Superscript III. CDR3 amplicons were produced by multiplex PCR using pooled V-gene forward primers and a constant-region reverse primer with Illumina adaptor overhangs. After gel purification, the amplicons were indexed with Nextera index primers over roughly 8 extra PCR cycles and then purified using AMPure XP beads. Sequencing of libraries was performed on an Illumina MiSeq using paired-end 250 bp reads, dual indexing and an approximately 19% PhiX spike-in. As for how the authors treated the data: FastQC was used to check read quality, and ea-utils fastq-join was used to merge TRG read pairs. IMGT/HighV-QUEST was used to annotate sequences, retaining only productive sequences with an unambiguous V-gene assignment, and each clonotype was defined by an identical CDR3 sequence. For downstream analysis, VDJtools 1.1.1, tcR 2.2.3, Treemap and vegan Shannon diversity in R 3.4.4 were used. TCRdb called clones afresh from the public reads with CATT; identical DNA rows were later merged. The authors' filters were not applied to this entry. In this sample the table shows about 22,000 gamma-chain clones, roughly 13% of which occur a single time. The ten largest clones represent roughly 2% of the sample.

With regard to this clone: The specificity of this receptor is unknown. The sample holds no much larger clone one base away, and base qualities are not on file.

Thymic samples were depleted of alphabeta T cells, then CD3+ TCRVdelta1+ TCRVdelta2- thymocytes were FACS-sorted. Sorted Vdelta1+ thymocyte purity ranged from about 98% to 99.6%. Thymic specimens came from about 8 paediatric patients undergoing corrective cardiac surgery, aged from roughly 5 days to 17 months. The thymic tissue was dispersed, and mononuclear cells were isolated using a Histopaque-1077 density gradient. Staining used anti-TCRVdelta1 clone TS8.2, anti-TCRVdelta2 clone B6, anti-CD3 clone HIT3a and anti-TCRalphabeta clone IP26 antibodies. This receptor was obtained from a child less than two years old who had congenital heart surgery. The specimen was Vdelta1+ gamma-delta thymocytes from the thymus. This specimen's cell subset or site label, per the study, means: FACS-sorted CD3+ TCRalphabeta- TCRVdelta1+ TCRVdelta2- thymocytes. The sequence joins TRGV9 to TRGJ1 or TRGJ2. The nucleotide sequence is TGTGCCTTGTGGGAGGTGCACCTGGGGGTGAAACTCTTT. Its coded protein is CALWEVHLGVKLF.